The next 10 T cell receptor beta chains were all read from a single sample in a study of graft-versus-host responses after intestinal transplantation. The method was immunoSEQ multiplex PCR; TCRdb's version includes in-frame clones alone and lacks a portion of them. The sample holds 95,000 to 110,000 clones, less than 90% seen once. For these receptors, no antigen is known. The source was unstimulated CD4+ T cells sorted from spleen or lymph node cells, collected before intestinal transplant. The receptors were gathered from a human donor who received an intestinal transplant.

The DNA of the CDR3 is TGTGCCAGCAGCCCCAGGGGGAGCTCCTACAATGAGCAGTTCTTC. Protein sequence: CASSPRGSSYNEQFF. The genes are TRBV7-9 and TRBJ2-1; TRBD1 aligns across 7 bases. Germline V gene sequence: CDR1 SEHNR, CDR2 FQNEAQ (reference sequence). The CDR3 contains 15 residues. The J segment lost 0 bases and the V segment lost 5 bases, leaving 4 bases of the junction unmatched.

The J gene is TRBJ2-3, the V gene TRBV4-2; TRBD2 matches 11 bases. The germline V gene has CDR1 LGHNA and CDR2 YNFKEQ. V trimming: 0 bases; J trimming: 6 bases; junction bases outside the gene matches: 14. The CDR3 is made up of 19 amino acids. The chain's CDR3 is CASSQELAGLADFRDTQYF. The CDR3 DNA sequence: TGTGCCAGCAGCCAAGAATTAGCGGGACTAGCGGACTTTCGGGATACGCAGTATTTT.

V gene TRBV5-1 combines with J gene TRBJ2-5; no reliable D call. CDR1 SGHRS and CDR2 YFSETQ come from the germline V gene. Trimming took off 0 bases at V and 0 bases at J, with 3 bases between the two ends. The CDR3 has 13 residues. CDR3 nucleotides: TGCGCCAGCAGCTTGGAGTACCAAGAGACCCAGTACTTC. The encoded protein is CASSLEYQETQYF.

The V call is TRBV4-2, the J call TRBJ2-2; 14 bases match TRBD2. Germline V gene data show CDR1 as LGHNA and CDR2 as YNFKEQ. CDR3 size: 17 residues. V trimming: 4 bases; J trimming: 6 bases; junction bases outside the gene matches: 7. CDR3 amino acids: CASSLRLAGGPSGELFF. As DNA, the CDR3 is TGTGCCAGCAGCCTCCGACTAGCGGGAGGGCCCTCCGGGGAGCTGTTTTTT.

The chain is built from TRBV5-4 and TRBJ2-5, with 13 bases aligning to TRBD2. The V and J ends lost 4 bases and 5 bases, in that order; junction bases with no gene match: 8. This CDR3 spans 16 amino acids. Germline loops: CDR1 SGHNT, CDR2 YYREEE (reference sequence). CDR3 sequence: CASSPGLAGARETQYF. The CDR3 DNA sequence: TGTGCCAGCAGCCCCGGACTAGCGGGGGCACGGGAGACCCAGTACTTC.

This sequence joins TRBV9 and TRBJ2-2; a weak D match, TRBD2 (6 bases). The germline V gene has CDR1 SGDLS and CDR2 YYNGEE. This CDR3 contains 15 residues. V dropped 3 bases and J dropped 4 bases, with 13 bases sitting between them. In DNA, the CDR3 is TGTGCCAGCAGCGCAGTACGGGGAGGCACCGGGGAGCTGTTTTTT. Its protein product is CASSAVRGGTGELFF.

V usage is TRBV2 and J usage is TRBJ1-2; possibly TRBD1 for D (6 bases). The CDR3 consists of 12 residues. Per germline, CDR1 SNHLY and CDR2 FYNNEI. With 9 bases removed from V and 10 bases from J, the gap between germline ends came to 18 bases. The CDR3 region has the DNA TGTGCCAGTTACCAGGGGCTGGATCTCTACACCTTC. Amino acid sequence: CASYQGLDLYTF.

The chain has TRBV7-3 and TRBJ2-3; 10 bases line up with TRBD1. Germline trimming cut 1 base from V and 4 bases from J; bases unmatched to any gene: 5. This CDR3 spans 16 amino acids. CDR1 is SGHTA and CDR2 is FQGTGA in the germline V gene. This CDR3 reads CASSLSGGQGADTQYF. Here the CDR3 DNA reads TGTGCCAGCAGCTTAAGTGGTGGACAGGGGGCAGATACGCAGTATTTT.

The J gene is TRBJ2-7, the V gene TRBV9; D remains ambiguous. In germline, CDR1 is SGDLS, CDR2 YYNGEE. V gave up 4 bases and J gave up 4 bases, with 12 bases separating them. This CDR3 comprises 13 residues. This CDR3 is CASSPGLMYEQYF. In nucleotides, the CDR3 is TGTGCCAGCAGCCCCGGGCTTATGTACGAGCAGTACTTC.

This rearrangement joins TRBV5-6 to TRBJ2-5; D not resolved. Germline V lookup: CDR1 SGHDT, CDR2 YYEEEE. V was shortened by 0 bases and J by 3 bases, with 12 bases between the two germline ends. The CDR3 extends over 15 amino acids. DNA of the CDR3: TGTGCCAGCAGCTTGGTCTCTCTAGGGAAAGAGACCCAGTACTTC. This codes for CASSLVSLGKETQYF.